The rows below give T cell receptor beta chains drawn from one sample of a study of CXCR3-negative and CXCR3-positive naive CD8 T cells. TCRdb reprocessed the 5' RACE reads, keeping one entry per CDR3 protein, no DNA. The sample table includes 45,000 to 60,000 distinct CDR3 sequences. The specimen sequenced was naive CXCR3- CD8+ T cells from blood. The origin of the receptors is a human donor in good health. Some clones in this sample may be carry-over from other donors' samples. Both conserved end residues are part of each CDR3.

V	J	CDR3
TRBV7-8	TRBJ1-1	CASSLPGPEASTEAFF
TRBV6-2/TRBV6-3	TRBJ2-1	CANSEGGRIDEQFF
TRBV15	TRBJ2-3	CATRARTQPGTDTQYF
TRBV29-1	TRBJ2-1	CSGSGAGSSYNEQFF
TRBV3-1	TRBJ2-2	CASSQDLMAGELFF
TRBV5-1	TRBJ2-7	CASRLQGSAYEQYF
TRBV6-2/TRBV6-3	TRBJ2-7	CASSYRIGGYEQYF
TRBV7-9	TRBJ2-1	CASSSTGIQDNEQFF
TRBV7-9	TRBJ1-2	CASSLYYGYTF
TRBV28	TRBJ1-5	CASSLEVATVNQPQHF